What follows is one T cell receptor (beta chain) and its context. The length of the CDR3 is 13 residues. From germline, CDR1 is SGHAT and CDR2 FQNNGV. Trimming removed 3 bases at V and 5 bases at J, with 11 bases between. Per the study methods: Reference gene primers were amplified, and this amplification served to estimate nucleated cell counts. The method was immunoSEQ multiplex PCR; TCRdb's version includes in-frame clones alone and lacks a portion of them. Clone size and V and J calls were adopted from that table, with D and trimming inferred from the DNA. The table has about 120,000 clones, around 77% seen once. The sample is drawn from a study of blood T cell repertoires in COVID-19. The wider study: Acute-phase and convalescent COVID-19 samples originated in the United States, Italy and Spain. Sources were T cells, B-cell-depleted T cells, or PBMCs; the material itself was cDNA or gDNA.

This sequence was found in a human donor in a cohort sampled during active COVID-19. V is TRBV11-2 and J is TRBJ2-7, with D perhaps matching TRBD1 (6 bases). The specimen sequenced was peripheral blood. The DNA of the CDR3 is TGTGCCAGCAGCTTCCACAGGGAGAACGAGCAGTACTTC. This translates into CASSFHRENEQYF.